This T cell receptor beta chain was observed in a study of T cell repertoires in cytomegalovirus infection. Study overall: It was recently identified HLA-C-restricted and well-studied HLA-B-restricted CMV epitopes that the study used. It can be stated that public TCR beta signatures indicated CMV infection as well as a matching HLA type.

This CDR3 is built from 15 residues. V shed 5 bases, J shed 7 bases, and the junction held 10 bases outside the gene matches. Germline CDR1 reads SGHTA; CDR2 reads FQGNSA. Each CDR3 protein is one row after TCRdb ran MiXCR on the reads. This table holds roughly 990,000 distinct CDR3 sequences, approximately 31% found once. This clonotype was counted many times. Its antigen is as yet unknown. The chain has TRBV7-2 and TRBJ1-4; 7 nucleotides line up with TRBD1. Here the sequenced sample was cultured CD8+ T cells from PBMCs, taken from culture after CMV antigen stimulation. This receptor was identified in a human donor in good health (CMV status not recorded). Some clones in this sample may be carry-over from other donors' samples. The DNA for the CDR3 is TGTGCCAGCAGCAGCGAGGACAGGTTGTTTGAAAAACTGTTTTTT. Translated, it gives CASSSEDRLFEKLFF.